This section outlines one T cell receptor beta chain sequence together with its context. The target antigen is unknown. The template was genomic DNA from peripheral blood, not RNA. Trimming removed 5 bases from V and 1 base from J, with 7 bases in between. The germline gives CDR1 KGHSH, CDR2 LQKENI. This CDR3 spans 13 amino acids. A mixed TRB-A/B primer pool amplified rearranged TRB by multiplex touch-down PCR. TCRdb passed the multiplex PCR reads through MiXCR, listing each CDR3 protein once. The sample shows 1,400 or so distinct CDR3 sequences, approximately 49% of them seen only once. This entry comes from a study of T cell repertoires in aging, cancer and after chemotherapy. Overall study context: Paired samples before and after chemotherapy came from chronic lymphocytic leukemia patients on fludarabine- or bendamustine-based regimens. Findings of the study overall: Loss of evenness, beyond lost richness, contributed to age-related TCR diversity decline in cancer patients. Untreated cancer patients had significantly lower blood TCR diversity than age-matched healthy donors. Across the chemotherapy interval, each cancer cohort showed higher median generation probability, suggesting thymic rebound.

This receptor was obtained from a human donor with a blood cancer. This rearrangement joins TRBV18 to TRBJ2-3; the D is unclear. The specimen was blood. CDR3 loop: CASSTGGTDTQYF. The CDR3 coding sequence is TGTGCCAGCTCAACGGGCGGCACAGATACGCAGTATTTT.